The 27 T cell receptor beta chains given below trace back to one sample, sequenced in a study of OX40 agonist ivuxolimab in advanced cancers. Profiling relied on immunoSEQ multiplex PCR, and the TCRdb table lists in-frame clones only, not all of them. The sample contains roughly 70,000 clones, approximately 81% of which appear only once. Sequencing used CD4+ or CD8+ T cells sorted from blood, obtained in a trial of the OX40 agonist ivuxolimab. The source of these receptors is an adult with an advanced solid tumor such as melanoma, head and neck, liver or kidney cancer.

This chain uses TRBV9 with TRBJ2-7; 11 bases map to TRBD2. The CDR3 loop spans 20 amino acids. V was pared by 0 bases and J by 0 bases, with 14 bases of the junction left unmatched. Germline V gives CDR1 SGDLS, CDR2 YYNGEE. Written as DNA, the CDR3 is TGTGCCAGCAGCGTAGGGCTAGCGGGGGGCAGCCTAAGGAGCTCCTACGAGCAGTACTTC. Its translation: CASSVGLAGGSLRSSYEQYF.

The chain combines TRBV7-2 with TRBJ2-3; the D gene could be TRBD1 or TRBD2 (5 bases each). This CDR3 has 14 amino acids. CDR1 is SGHTA and CDR2 is FQGNSA in the germline V gene. Trimming stripped 5 bases from V and 2 bases from J, with 11 bases between. The CDR3 DNA reads as TGTGCCAGCAGCAAGGGACGAACCACAGATACGCAGTATTTT. It encodes CASSKGRTTDTQYF.

This clone was detected only once. The rearrangement uses TRBV5-1 and TRBJ1-3, with TRBD1 matching 8 bases. V shed 4 bases and J 1 base; nucleotides not matched to a gene: 7. The CDR3 is 16 residues long. Per the germline V gene, CDR1 is SGHRS and CDR2 is YFSETQ. CDR3 sequence: CASSLTGASSGNTIYF. DNA for the CDR3: TGCGCCAGCAGCCTGACAGGGGCTTCTTCTGGAAACACCATATATTTT.

There are a few counts of this clone. This chain joins TRBV30 and TRBJ1-1; D gene unclear. The CDR3 consists of 12 residues. Trimming took 4 bases from V and 1 from J, leaving 7 bases between them. The germline V gene encodes CDR1 GTSNPN and CDR2 SVGIG (reference sequence). CDR3 DNA sequence: TGTGCCTGGAACGACGGGAACACTGAAGCTTTCTTT. Translating gives CAWNDGNTEAFF.

The rearrangement uses TRBV2 and TRBJ2-7; maybe TRBD1 (6 bases). The CDR3 is 13 amino acids. CDR1 and CDR2 (germline): SNHLY, FYNNEI. V shed 5 bases and J shed 1 base, with 9 bases lying between them. CDR3 DNA sequence: TGTGCCAGCAGTTTACAGGGATCCTACGAGCAGTACTTC. This codes for CASSLQGSYEQYF.

The gene calls are TRBV15 and TRBJ2-7; 9 bases map to TRBD1. J gave up 3 bases and V 0 bases, and 3 bases lay outside the gene matches. CDR3 size: 15 residues. Per germline, CDR1 LNHNV and CDR2 YYDKDF (reference sequence). CDR3 DNA: TGTGCCACCAGCAGAGATCCGGACAGGGGCTACGAGCAGTACTTC. It translates to CATSRDPDRGYEQYF.

This clone was recorded once. The chain has TRBV7-2 and TRBJ1-3; tentatively, D is TRBD1 (5 bases). V was cut by 5 bases and J by 1 base, with 12 bases left in between. Germline CDR1 is SGHTA and CDR2 is FQGNSA. CDR3 size: 15 residues. The CDR3 spells CASSHDGGSGNTIYF. The CDR3 coding sequence is TGTGCCAGCAGCCACGATGGGGGTTCTGGAAACACCATATATTTT.

The rearrangement joins TRBV18 to TRBJ2-3; possible D gene TRBD1, 6 bases. CDR3 length: 14 amino acids. Trimming took 2 bases from V and 4 from J, leaving 10 bases between them. Germline CDR1 reads KGHSH; CDR2 reads LQKENI. In DNA form, the CDR3 reads TGTGCCAGCTCACCAATACAGGGCGCAGATACGCAGTATTTT. Translation: CASSPIQGADTQYF.

This rearrangement joins TRBV6-1 to TRBJ1-2; D is unresolved. The CDR3 has 12 amino acids. Trimming pared 5 bases from V and 5 bases from J, leaving 9 bases between. Germline V CDR1 and CDR2: MNHNS, SASEGT. This CDR3 is CASSFGGYGYTF. The CDR3 region has the DNA TGTGCCAGCAGTTTCGGCGGGTATGGCTACACCTTC.

The gene calls are TRBV25-1 and TRBJ2-7; 7 bases align to TRBD1. There are 16 residues in the CDR3. The trim removed 3 bases at V and 4 bases at J, leaving 12 bases unmatched. Germline V gene data show CDR1 as MGHDK and CDR2 as SYGVNS. CDR3 in amino acids: CASSDQRTGSLYEQYF. CDR3 in DNA: TGTGCCAGCAGTGACCAGAGGACAGGTTCCCTTTACGAGCAGTACTTC.

The chain joins TRBV19 to TRBJ1-1; D remains ambiguous. The CDR3 contains 14 residues. CDR1 LNHDA and CDR2 SQIVND come from the germline V gene (reference sequence). Trimming took 6 bases from V and 8 from J, leaving 19 bases between them. CDR3 region: CASSPNWRPEEAFF. The CDR3 region has the DNA TGTGCCAGTAGCCCTAATTGGAGACCAGAGGAAGCTTTCTTT.

This chain links TRBV19 with TRBJ1-5; maybe TRBD1 (5 bases). V was pared by 6 bases and J by 1 base, with 22 bases between. The length of the CDR3 is 18 residues. CDR1 is LNHDA, CDR2 SQIVND, per germline (reference sequence). CDR3: CASSPPVAGTYSNQPQHF. The CDR3 bases are TGTGCCAGTAGCCCCCCTGTAGCCGGGACTTACAGCAATCAGCCCCAGCATTTT.

This chain joins TRBV5-6 and TRBJ2-3, with 8 positions matching TRBD2. The CDR3 is 15 amino acids. CDR1 and CDR2 from the germline V gene are SGHDT and YYEEEE. V gave up 1 base and J gave up 4 bases; unmatched junction bases: 5. This CDR3 is CASSLLNGGADTQYF. The CDR3 coding sequence is TGTGCCAGCAGCTTGCTGAACGGGGGGGCAGATACGCAGTATTTT. Full variable domain (missing parts from reference TRBV5-6 and TRBJ2-3): DAGVTQSPTHLIKTRGQQVTLRCSPKSGHDTVSWYQQALGQGPQFIFQYYEEEERQRGNFPDRFSGHQFPNYSSELNVNALLLGDSALYLCASSLLNGGADTQYFGPGTRLTVL.

This sequence joins TRBV10-3 and TRBJ2-3, with D maybe TRBD1 (5 bases). Trimming cost V 6 bases and J 2 bases, with 21 bases left between them. Germline loops: CDR1 ENHRY, CDR2 SYGVKD. The length of the CDR3 is 17 residues. CDR3 bases: TGTGCCATCAGCGTGGATAAGGACATCACGTTCACAGATACGCAGTATTTT. It yields the protein CAISVDKDITFTDTQYF.

This clone was observed a single time. This may come from a read error, since a much larger clone is one base off. The chain couples TRBV5-4 to TRBJ1-6, with D perhaps TRBD1 (5 bases). In germline, CDR1 is SGHNT, CDR2 YYREEE (reference sequence). This CDR3 region has 13 residues. CDR3 residues: CASRGARGSLLHF. The CDR3 DNA is TGTGCCAGTAGAGGGGCCCGAGGTTCACTCCTCCACTTT.

CDR3 bases: TGTGCCAGCAGCTTGGGTGGTTTGGCGTACGAGCAGTACTTC. Protein: CASSLGGLAYEQYF. V gene TRBV11-2 combines with J gene TRBJ2-7; D unresolved. V was cut by 3 bases and J by 4 bases, with 13 bases left in between. The CDR3 contains 14 residues. Per germline, CDR1 SGHAT and CDR2 FQNNGV.

This chain joins TRBV19 and TRBJ1-2; D is unclear. V was trimmed by 7 bases and J by 4 bases, leaving 13 bases between them. The CDR3 contains 13 residues. Germline CDR1 is LNHDA and CDR2 is SQIVND (reference sequence). For the CDR3, the DNA is TGTGCCAGTAAGGACCCGGGTATCTATGGCTACACCTTC. Amino acids: CASKDPGIYGYTF.

The chain combines TRBV7-6 with TRBJ1-6; D is uncertain. V was clipped by 3 bases and J by 3 bases, with 3 bases between them. Germline values: CDR1 SGHVS, CDR2 FNYEAQ. CDR3 length equals 13 residues. In DNA, the CDR3 is TGTGCCAGCAGCTTCAACTATAATTCACCCCTCCACTTT. Translation gives CASSFNYNSPLHF. The complete variable domain, with remaining parts taken from reference TRBV7-6 and TRBJ1-6, reads GAGVSQSPRYKVTKRGQDVALRCDPISGHVSLYWYRQALGQGPEFLTYFNYEAQQDKSGLPNDRFSAERPEGSISTLTIQRTEQRDSAMYRCASSFNYNSPLHFGNGTRLTVT.

The chain employs TRBV28 and TRBJ2-2, with D perhaps matching TRBD2 (6 bases). V was trimmed by 2 bases and J by 4 bases, leaving 14 bases between them. The CDR3 loop spans 16 amino acids. CDR1 and CDR2 (germline): MDHEN, SYDVKM. The CDR3 here is CASSLPHQGGTGELFF. The CDR3 DNA is TGTGCCAGCAGTTTACCCCACCAGGGAGGCACCGGGGAGCTGTTTTTT.

This clone was recorded a few times. The identical CDR3 is also encoded by other nucleotide sequences in the sample. V usage is TRBV5-1 and J usage is TRBJ1-1; D gene unclear. Looked up from germline, CDR1 is SGHRS and CDR2 is YFSETQ. The CDR3 is made up of 11 amino acids. Trimming shortened V by 4 bases and J by 0 bases, and 1 base separated the two germline ends. For the CDR3, the DNA is TGCGCCAGCAGCCTGAACACTGAAGCTTTCTTT. It specifies CASSLNTEAFF.

J is TRBJ1-2 and V is TRBV4-1, with D uncertain. Trimming removed 4 bases from V and 4 bases from J, with 10 bases in between. CDR3 length equals 13 residues. Germline loops: CDR1 MGHRA, CDR2 YSYEKL. This CDR3 is CASSLGFSYGYTF. The CDR3 DNA follows: TGCGCCAGCAGCCTAGGGTTTTCCTATGGCTACACCTTC.

This clone was recorded only once. This chain joins TRBV7-2 and TRBJ2-7; D remains unclear. Per germline, CDR1 SGHTA and CDR2 FQGNSA. The germline V and J ends were trimmed by 4 bases and 2 bases, with 12 bases remaining between them. This CDR3 comprises 14 residues. The CDR3 is CASSSPGRPYEQYF. The DNA for the CDR3 is TGTGCCAGCAGCTCGCCCGGCCGCCCCTACGAGCAGTACTTC.

The chain uses TRBV6-1 and TRBJ1-2; D perhaps matches TRBD1 (6 bases). The CDR3 consists of 13 residues. The V end was cut by 7 bases, the J end by 4 bases, with 13 bases between. CDR1 and CDR2 from the germline V gene are MNHNS and SASEGT. The DNA of the CDR3 is TGTGCCAGCACCGAAACAGGGTCCTATGGCTACACCTTC. Protein product: CASTETGSYGYTF.

V and J are TRBV5-4 and TRBJ2-5; D might be TRBD2 (5 bases). There are 15 residues in the CDR3. Deletions cut 4 bases from V and 5 bases from J, with 18 bases between. In germline, CDR1 is SGHNT, CDR2 YYREEE (reference sequence). The CDR3 sequence is CASSTDRGWLETQYF. In nucleotides, the CDR3 is TGTGCCAGCAGCACCGATCGGGGATGGTTGGAGACCCAGTACTTC.

There are a few counts of this clone. This sequence joins TRBV6-1 and TRBJ2-1; 7 bases fit TRBD1. The CDR3 extends over 14 amino acids. J was trimmed by 6 bases and V by 6 bases; bases with no gene match: 8. The V gene's germline CDR1 is MNHNS and CDR2 SASEGT. The CDR3 loop is CASRRDSLSNEQFF. The CDR3 region has the DNA TGTGCCAGCAGAAGGGACAGCCTAAGCAATGAGCAGTTCTTC.

The J gene is TRBJ2-2, the V gene TRBV19; 10 bases match TRBD1. This CDR3 spans 20 amino acids. With 2 bases clipped from V and 3 bases from J, the junction kept 15 bases outside the gene matches. Germline assignment: CDR1 LNHDA and CDR2 SQIVND (reference sequence). The CDR3 loop is CASSIKGSGQGPPHTGELFF. CDR3 DNA: TGTGCCAGTAGTATAAAGGGGTCGGGACAGGGGCCCCCGCACACCGGGGAGCTGTTTTTT. The full variable domain, its missing parts supplied by reference TRBV19 and TRBJ2-2, is DGGITQSPKYLFRKEGQNVTLSCEQNLNHDAMYWYRQDPGQGLRLIYYSQIVNDFQKGDIAEGYSVSREKKESFPLTVTSAQKNPTAFYLCASSIKGSGQGPPHTGELFFGEGSRLTVL.

CDR3 nucleotides: TGTGCCAGCAGTGTAAGGACAGGGAACTACGAGCAGTACTTC. It is translated as CASSVRTGNYEQYF. The V gene is TRBV6-1, the J gene TRBJ2-7, with TRBD1 matching 8 bases. Germline trimming cut 4 bases from V and 3 bases from J; bases unmatched to any gene: 5. CDR3 length equals 14 residues. Per germline, CDR1 MNHNS and CDR2 SASEGT.